Included here is one T cell receptor (beta chain) sequence, with context. Data came from immunoSEQ multiplex PCR; TCRdb stores just in-frame clones and leaves some out. The table has 250,000 to 300,000 clones, roughly 88% seen once. These data originate in a study of blood T cell repertoires in COVID-19. The sequence came from a woman in her twenties or thirties who had recovered from COVID-19. The source material was PBMCs or T cells enriched from blood (not recorded which).

For the CDR3, the DNA is TGTGCCAGCAGCCCGACAGGGAGGTCTGAAGCTTTCTTT. Its protein product is CASSPTGRSEAFF. The rearrangement uses TRBV6-6 and TRBJ1-1; 7 nucleotides align to TRBD1. This CDR3 comprises 13 residues. The J segment lost 6 bases and the V segment lost 6 bases, leaving 7 bases of the junction unmatched. Germline CDR1 MNHNY, CDR2 SVGAGI (reference sequence).